The clone carrying this TCR beta chain has more than one count but fewer than ten. The TCR beta library used iRepertoire HTBI primers with Arm-PCR amplification of CDR3. In TCRdb, the multiplex PCR reads were re-called with MiXCR into one record per CDR3 protein. The data hold about 470,000 distinct CDR3 sequences, with 15% observed a single time. Time point: newly diagnosed GD, antithyroid drugs for less than 3 months. Extracted PBMC RNA gave rise to the TCR library. The data were taken from a study of regulatory T cells in long-lasting Graves disease. Germline V gene lookup returns CDR1 SGHRS and CDR2 YFSETQ. The CDR3 runs to 17 residues. The V and J ends lost 3 bases and 0 bases, in that order; junction bases with no gene match: 9. The data were also submitted as part of a second study, on T cells in Graves' hyperthyroidism and ophthalmopathy.

This TCR came from a woman aged 25 to 39 with Graves disease. This chain links TRBV5-1 with TRBJ1-5; TRBD1 agrees at 7 bases. This sample comprised peripheral blood mononuclear cells (PBMCs), obtained at new diagnosis, from a patient treated with antithyroid drugs. CDR3 nucleotides: TGCGCCAGCAGCTCTCCTGACAGGGCAAATAGCAATCAGCCCCAGCATTTT. It translates to CASSSPDRANSNQPQHF.